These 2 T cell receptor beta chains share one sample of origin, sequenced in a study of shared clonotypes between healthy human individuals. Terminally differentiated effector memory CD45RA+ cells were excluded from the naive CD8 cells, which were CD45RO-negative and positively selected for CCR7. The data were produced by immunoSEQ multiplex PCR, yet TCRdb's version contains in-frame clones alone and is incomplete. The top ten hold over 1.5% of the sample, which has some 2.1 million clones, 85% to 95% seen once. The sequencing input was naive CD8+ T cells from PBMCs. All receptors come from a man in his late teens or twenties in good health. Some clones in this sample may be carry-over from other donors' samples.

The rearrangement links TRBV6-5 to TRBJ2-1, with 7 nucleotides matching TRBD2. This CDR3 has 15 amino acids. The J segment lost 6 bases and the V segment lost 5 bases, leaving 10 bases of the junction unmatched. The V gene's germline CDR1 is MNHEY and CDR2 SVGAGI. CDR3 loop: CASSRTRRVINEQFF. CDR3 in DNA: TGTGCCAGCAGTCGGACTAGGAGGGTTATCAATGAGCAGTTCTTC.

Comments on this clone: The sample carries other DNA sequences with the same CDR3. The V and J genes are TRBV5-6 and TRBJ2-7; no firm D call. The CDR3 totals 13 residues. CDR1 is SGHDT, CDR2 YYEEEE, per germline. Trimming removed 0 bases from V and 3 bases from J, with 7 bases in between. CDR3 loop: CASSLAQSYEQYF. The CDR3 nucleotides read TGTGCCAGCAGCTTGGCTCAGAGCTACGAGCAGTACTTC.